A single T cell receptor beta chain is shown here with its context. What it recognizes is unknown. Data came from immunoSEQ multiplex PCR; TCRdb stores just in-frame clones and leaves some out. Among more than 75,000 clones listed, roughly 90% were seen once. This CDR3 is built from 16 residues. Trimming took 1 base from V and 4 from J, leaving 16 bases between them. The V gene's germline CDR1 is LNHNV and CDR2 YYDKDF (reference sequence). The data belong to a study of T cell responses to AZD1222 COVID-19 vaccine. General observations from the study: Nearly half of the spike-specific TCRs reportedly recognize variant regions that carry no mutations. Without day 14 samples, only post-peak T cell repertoires were studied. Donors were mostly white British, more females; clonal diversity possibly underestimated.

The clonotype originates from an adult who received the AZD1222 COVID-19 vaccine. The chain combines TRBV15 with TRBJ1-1; TRBD1 is a possible D gene (5 bases). Sample: peripheral blood, taken 28 days after the second AZD1222 dose. The CDR3 bases are TGTGCCACCAGCAGAGTGGGGGGAGGGGTGAGCACTGAAGCTTTCTTT. Residues: CATSRVGGGVSTEAFF.